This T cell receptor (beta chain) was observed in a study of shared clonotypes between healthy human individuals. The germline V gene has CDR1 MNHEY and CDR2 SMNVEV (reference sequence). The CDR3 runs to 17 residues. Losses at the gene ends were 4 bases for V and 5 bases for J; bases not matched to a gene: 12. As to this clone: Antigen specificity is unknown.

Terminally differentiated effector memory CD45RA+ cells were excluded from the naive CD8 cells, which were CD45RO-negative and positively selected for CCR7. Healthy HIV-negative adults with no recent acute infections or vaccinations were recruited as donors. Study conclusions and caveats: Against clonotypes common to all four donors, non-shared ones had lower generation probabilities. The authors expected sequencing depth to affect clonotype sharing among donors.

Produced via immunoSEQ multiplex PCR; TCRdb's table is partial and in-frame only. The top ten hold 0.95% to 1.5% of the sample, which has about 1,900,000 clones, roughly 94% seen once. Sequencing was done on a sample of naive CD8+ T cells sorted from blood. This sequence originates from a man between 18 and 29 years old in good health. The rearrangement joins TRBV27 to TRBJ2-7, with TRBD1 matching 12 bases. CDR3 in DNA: TGTGCCAGCAGTTACGTTGCAGGGACAGGGGGCGCGAACGAGCAGTACTTC. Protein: CASSYVAGTGGANEQYF.